This TCR beta chain derives from a study of vaccination and CD4 T cells after COVID-19. Overall study: Convalescent study patients returned SARS-CoV-2 positive nasal swab PCR results, with under 10 mild cases and one severe. Vaccination of participants consisted of two doses of either BNT162b2 or mRNA-1273 vaccine.

Noted treatment: approximately 10-day PBMC culture with coronavirus spike peptide pools or control peptides (ViraFEST assay). V lost 0 bases to trimming and J lost 3 bases, with 10 bases between them. CDR3 size: 14 residues. From germline, CDR1 is SGDLS and CDR2 YYNGEE. An Oncomine TCR Beta short-read assay was used to sequence the DNA from cultured CD4+ T cells. TCRdb re-called the PCR reads with MiXCR, one entry per CDR3 protein. The table lists approximately 4,400 distinct CDR3 sequences, roughly 40% of them singletons. As for this clonotype: Its antigen is undetermined.

Study-level findings and limits: Researchers report that a median approximately 86% of reactive clones in convalescent patients surfaced only post-vaccination.

The genes are TRBV9 and TRBJ2-7; D may be TRBD2 (6 bases). Input material: CD4+ T cells from blood, cultured in vitro. This clonotype originated in a human donor who had recovered from COVID-19. The CDR3 loop reads CASSVESSDYEQYF. The CDR3 nucleotides read TGTGCCAGCAGCGTAGAGTCTAGCGACTACGAGCAGTACTTC.